Shown below are 11 T cell receptor beta chains from a single sample sequenced in a study of monozygotic twins with inflammatory bowel disease. TCRdb re-called the 5' RACE reads and gives one entry per CDR3 protein, without DNA. The repertoire table contains roughly 200,000 distinct CDR3 sequences. Sample: blood. The source is a human donor with ulcerative colitis or Crohn's disease, or a healthy co-twin of an affected twin (not recorded which).

The V call is TRBV18, the J call TRBJ1-5. Germline lookup yields CDR1 KGHSH and CDR2 LQKENI. The CDR3 has 15 residues. The CDR3 loop is CASSFGRASNQPQHF.

The V and J genes are TRBV6-5 and TRBJ1-6. This CDR3 comprises 15 residues. Germline CDR1 and CDR2: MNHEY and SVGAGI. The CDR3 loop is CASSYSRARGSPLHF.

The chain combines TRBV5-1 with TRBJ2-7. The CDR3 contains 12 residues. Germline V CDR1 and CDR2: SGHRS, YFSETQ. CDR3 sequence reads: CASSLGTYEQYF.

The genes are TRBV12-3 or TRBV12-4 and TRBJ1-3; without DNA, the TCRdb call of TRBD1 cannot be checked. This CDR3 comprises 18 residues. CDR3 amino acids: CATLRPKDREVSGNTIYF.

V is TRBV6-5 and J is TRBJ2-5; the TCRdb call, TRBD1, lacks DNA for checking. Germline assignment: CDR1 MNHEY and CDR2 SVGAGI. The CDR3 loop spans 19 amino acids. The CDR3 here is CASSYTYKRGTRRGETQYF.

The chain uses TRBV6-6 and TRBJ2-1; TCRdb outputs TRBD1, but without DNA this stays unchecked. CDR1 is MNHNY and CDR2 is SVGAGI in the germline V gene (reference sequence). There are 14 residues in the CDR3. This CDR3 reads CASSYRGQGYEQFF.

V usage is TRBV5-6 and J usage is TRBJ2-1; TCRdb's D gene call, TRBD1, goes unchecked for lack of DNA. There are 15 residues in the CDR3. Germline V CDR1 and CDR2: SGHDT, YYEEEE. CDR3 sequence reads: CASSPDRDSLFEQFF.

J is TRBJ2-2 and V is TRBV2. The germline CDR1 and CDR2 sequences are SNHLY and FYNNEI. The CDR3 consists of 15 residues. The CDR3 sequence is CASRAIRVGTGELFF.

This chain connects TRBV29-1 to TRBJ1-2; TCRdb names TRBD1, which stays unverified in the absence of DNA. Germline V gene lookup returns CDR1 SQVTM and CDR2 ANQGSEA. CDR3 length: 14 amino acids. CDR3 protein: CSALQGSANYGYTF.

This chain links TRBV10-3 with TRBJ1-2; TCRdb reports TRBD1, a call that lacks DNA to check it against. CDR1 is ENHRY, CDR2 SYGVKD, per germline. The CDR3 runs 14 residues. CDR3 loop: CAISERQGSYGYTF.

The chain employs TRBV15 and TRBJ2-1; TCRdb designates TRBD2, a call that cannot be tested without DNA. Germline V gives CDR1 LNHNV, CDR2 YYDKDF (reference sequence). The CDR3 runs to 17 residues. CDR3 residues: CATSDLLWRGGSNEQFF.